The 11 T cell receptor beta chains in this list originate from one sample, sequenced in a study of OX40 agonist ivuxolimab in advanced cancers. Only in-frame clones appear in the TCRdb table, and some are missing; sequencing was by immunoSEQ multiplex PCR. The table records 70,000 to 95,000 clones, about 90% of them present only once. This material consisted of CD4+ or CD8+ T cells sorted from blood, taken in a trial of the OX40 agonist ivuxolimab. The receptors come from an adult with an advanced solid tumor such as melanoma, head and neck, liver or kidney cancer.

The rearrangement joins TRBV2 to TRBJ2-1; D may be TRBD1 or TRBD2 (5 bases each). Germline V gene sequence: CDR1 SNHLY, CDR2 FYNNEI. The CDR3 is made up of 13 amino acids. Trimming removed 7 bases at V and 10 bases at J, with 17 bases between. The CDR3 DNA follows: TGTGCCAGCATGGTGGGACCGCAAAGGGAGCAGTTCTTC. Its translation is CASMVGPQREQFF.

This rearrangement joins TRBV15 to TRBJ2-7; 10 nucleotides line up with TRBD1. Trimming cost V 5 bases and J 4 bases; bases outside gene matches: 8. CDR1 and CDR2 (germline): LNHNV, YYDKDF (reference sequence). The CDR3 runs to 15 residues. The CDR3 DNA sequence: TGTGCCACCAGCCCCCGGACAGGGGGGAAATACGAGCAGTACTTC. Residues: CATSPRTGGKYEQYF.

This sequence joins TRBV4-1 and TRBJ2-4, with 8 bases matching TRBD1. Germline V gene data show CDR1 as MGHRA and CDR2 as YSYEKL. The CDR3 is made up of 20 amino acids. CDR3 nucleotide sequence: TGCCATTATTACGGGTCTCTACAACAGGGGGAGAATCTAGCCAAAAACATTCAGTACTTC. It is translated as CHYYGSLQQGENLAKNIQYF.

This CDR3 reads CASSLKADGREQYF. For the CDR3, the DNA is TGTGCCAGCAGCTTAAAAGCGGACGGACGGGAGCAGTACTTC. The gene calls are TRBV5-4 and TRBJ2-7, with D perhaps TRBD2 (5 bases). The CDR3 contains 14 residues. CDR1 is SGHNT, CDR2 YYREEE, per germline (reference sequence). V was shortened by 2 bases and J by 7 bases, with 16 bases between the two germline ends.

The chain joins TRBV7-3 to TRBJ2-1; no clear D. The CDR3 totals 13 residues. Per the germline V gene, CDR1 is SGHTA and CDR2 is FQGTGA. The germline V and J ends were trimmed by 5 bases and 7 bases, with 12 bases remaining between them. This CDR3 reads CASSTYPGNEQFF. In nucleotides, the CDR3 is TGTGCCAGCAGCACCTACCCCGGGAATGAGCAGTTCTTC.

The chain uses TRBV7-9 and TRBJ1-1; the D gene is possibly TRBD1 (6 bases). Trimming stripped 1 base from V and 11 bases from J, with 20 bases between. The CDR3 is 15 amino acids. The germline V gene has CDR1 SEHNR and CDR2 FQNEAQ (reference sequence). This CDR3 is CASSLGLVEGQGAFF. CDR3 in DNA: TGTGCCAGCAGCTTAGGTCTCGTGGAGGGCCAGGGGGCTTTCTTT.

The gene calls are TRBV4-1 and TRBJ2-1; 8 bases map to TRBD2. The germline gives CDR1 MGHRA, CDR2 YSYEKL. V trimming: 2 bases; J trimming: 4 bases; junction bases outside the gene matches: 13. CDR3 length: 18 residues. The CDR3 sequence is CASSQIVIREGRYNEQFF. The CDR3 nucleotides are TGCGCCAGCAGCCAAATCGTCATCCGGGAGGGCCGTTACAATGAGCAGTTCTTC.

The rearrangement joins TRBV5-1 to TRBJ2-7, with TRBD2 matching over 11 bases. CDR3 length equals 16 residues. J lost 6 bases, V lost 0 bases, and 8 bases had no gene match. Germline-derived CDR1 and CDR2 are SGHRS and YFSETQ. CDR3 coding DNA: TGCGCCAGCAGCTTGGGCCTAGCGGGAGGCCAAGGCGAGCAGTACTTC. Its protein product is CASSLGLAGGQGEQYF.

The chain carries TRBV28 and TRBJ2-7; D ambiguous. Trimming stripped 3 bases from V and 7 bases from J, with 10 bases between. The germline gives CDR1 MDHEN, CDR2 SYDVKM. This CDR3 comprises 12 residues. Written as DNA, the CDR3 is TGTGCCAGCAGTTTGTCCGCCTCTGAGCAGTACTTC. This codes for CASSLSASEQYF.

This clone was detected a few times. The chain joins TRBV30 to TRBJ1-2; D uncertain. The germline gives CDR1 GTSNPN, CDR2 SVGIG (reference sequence). V shed 4 bases and J shed 3 bases, with 3 bases lying between them. There are 10 residues in the CDR3. CDR3 nucleotide sequence: TGTGCCTGGAAGTACTATGGCTACACCTTC. It translates to CAWKYYGYTF. The full variable domain, its missing parts supplied by reference TRBV30 and TRBJ1-2, is SQTIHQWPATLVQPVGSPLSLECTVEGTSNPNLYWYRQAAGRGLQLLFYSVGIGQISSEVPQNLSASRPQDRQFILSSKKLLLSDSGFYLCAWKYYGYTFGSGTRLTVV.

The chain carries TRBV18 and TRBJ2-1, with TRBD2 matching 11 bases. The CDR3 is made up of 16 amino acids. Germline trimming cut 1 base from V and 9 bases from J; bases unmatched to any gene: 8. From germline, CDR1 is KGHSH and CDR2 LQKENI. The CDR3 spells CASSPLALAGEGEQFF. CDR3 in DNA: TGTGCCAGCTCACCACTGGCACTAGCGGGAGAGGGTGAGCAGTTCTTC.